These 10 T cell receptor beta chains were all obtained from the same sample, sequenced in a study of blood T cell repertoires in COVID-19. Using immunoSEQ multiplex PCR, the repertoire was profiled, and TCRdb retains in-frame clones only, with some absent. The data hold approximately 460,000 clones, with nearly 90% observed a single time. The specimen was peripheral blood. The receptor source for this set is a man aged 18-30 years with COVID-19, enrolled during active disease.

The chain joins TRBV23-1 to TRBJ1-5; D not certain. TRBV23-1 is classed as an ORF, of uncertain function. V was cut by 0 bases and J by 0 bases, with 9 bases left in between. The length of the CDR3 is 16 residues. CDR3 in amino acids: CASSQSTGNSNQPQHF. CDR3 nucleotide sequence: TGCGCCAGCAGTCAATCGACCGGGAATAGCAATCAGCCCCAGCATTTT.

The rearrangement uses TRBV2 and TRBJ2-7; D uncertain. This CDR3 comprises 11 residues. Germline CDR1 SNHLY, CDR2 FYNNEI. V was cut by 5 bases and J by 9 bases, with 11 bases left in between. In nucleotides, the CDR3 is TGTGCCAGCAGTAAGGTCCGAGGGCAGTACTTC. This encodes CASSKVRGQYF.

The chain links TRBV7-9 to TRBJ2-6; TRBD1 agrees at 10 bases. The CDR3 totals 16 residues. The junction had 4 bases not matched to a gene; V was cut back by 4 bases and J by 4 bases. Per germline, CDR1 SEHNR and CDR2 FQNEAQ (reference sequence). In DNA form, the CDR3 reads TGTGCCAGCAGCTGGGACAGGGGATCAGGGGCCAACGTCCTGACTTTC. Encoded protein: CASSWDRGSGANVLTF.

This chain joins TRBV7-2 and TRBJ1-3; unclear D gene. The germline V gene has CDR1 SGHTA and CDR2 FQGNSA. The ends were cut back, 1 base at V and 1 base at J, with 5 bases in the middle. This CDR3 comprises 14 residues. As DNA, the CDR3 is TGTGCCAGCAGCTTAGAATATTCTGGAAACACCATATATTTT. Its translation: CASSLEYSGNTIYF. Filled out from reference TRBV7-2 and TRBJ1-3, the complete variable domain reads GAGVSQSPSNKVTEKGKDVELRCDPISGHTALYWYRQSLGQGLEFLIYFQGNSAPDKSGLPSDRFSAERTGGSVSTLTIQRTQQEDSAVYLCASSLEYSGNTIYFGEGSWLTVV.

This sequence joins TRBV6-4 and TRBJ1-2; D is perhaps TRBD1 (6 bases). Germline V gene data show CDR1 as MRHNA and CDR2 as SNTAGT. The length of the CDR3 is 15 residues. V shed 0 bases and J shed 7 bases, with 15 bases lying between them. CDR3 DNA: TGTGCCAGCAGTGACTCGTGGGGGGGCTCGGGTGGCTACACCTTC. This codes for CASSDSWGGSGGYTF.

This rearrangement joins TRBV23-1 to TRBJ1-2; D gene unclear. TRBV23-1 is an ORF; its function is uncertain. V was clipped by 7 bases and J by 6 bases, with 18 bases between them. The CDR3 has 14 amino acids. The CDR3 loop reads CASTPKRDWDGYTF. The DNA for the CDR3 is TGCGCCAGCACCCCCAAGCGCGACTGGGATGGCTACACCTTC.

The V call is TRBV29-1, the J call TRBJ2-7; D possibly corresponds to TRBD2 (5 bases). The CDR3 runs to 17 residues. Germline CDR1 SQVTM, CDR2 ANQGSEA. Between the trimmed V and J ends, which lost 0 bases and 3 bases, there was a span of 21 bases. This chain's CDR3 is CSVEDLSESPGGYEQYF. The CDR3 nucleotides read TGCAGCGTTGAAGATCTGTCGGAGTCCCCCGGAGGCTACGAGCAGTACTTC.

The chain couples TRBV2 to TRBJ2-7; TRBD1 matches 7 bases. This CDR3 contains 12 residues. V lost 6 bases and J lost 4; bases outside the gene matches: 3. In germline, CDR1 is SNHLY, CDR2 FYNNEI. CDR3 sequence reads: CASRGGRYEQYF. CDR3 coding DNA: TGTGCCAGCAGAGGGGGCAGGTACGAGCAGTACTTC.

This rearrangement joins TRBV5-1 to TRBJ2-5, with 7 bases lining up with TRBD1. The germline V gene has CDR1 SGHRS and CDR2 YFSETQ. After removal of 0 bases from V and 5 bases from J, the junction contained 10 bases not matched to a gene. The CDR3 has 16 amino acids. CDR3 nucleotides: TGCGCCAGCAGCTTGGGTTTGACAGGGTCTTTGGAGACCCAGTACTTC. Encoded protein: CASSLGLTGSLETQYF. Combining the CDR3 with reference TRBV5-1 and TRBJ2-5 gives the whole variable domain KAGVTQTPRYLIKTRGQQVTLSCSPISGHRSVSWYQQTPGQGLQFLFEYFSETQRNKGNFPGRFSGRQFSNSRSEMNVSTLELGDSALYLCASSLGLTGSLETQYFGPGTRLLVL.

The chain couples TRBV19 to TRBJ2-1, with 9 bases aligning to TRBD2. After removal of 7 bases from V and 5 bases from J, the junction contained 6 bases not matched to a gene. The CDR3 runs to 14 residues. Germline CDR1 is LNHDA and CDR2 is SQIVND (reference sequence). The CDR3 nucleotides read TGTGCCAGTACCTTAGCGGGAGCCCACAATGAGCAGTTCTTC. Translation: CASTLAGAHNEQFF.